This record looks at one T cell receptor beta chain sequence and its context. Its antigen is as yet unknown. The CDR3 sequence is 11 residues long. Germline assignment: CDR1 GTSNPN and CDR2 SVGIG (reference sequence). The V end was cut by 4 bases, the J end by 8 bases, with 10 bases between. The data were taken from a study of CD8 T cells in Susac syndrome. Study observations and caveats: Acknowledgment was made by the study that its TCR sequencing and HLA analysis involved a relatively small number of individuals.

A quantity of about 0.5 to 1 ug RNA underwent reverse transcription using random hexamers. TCRdb ran MiXCR on the immunoSEQ multiplex PCR reads and lists one entry per CDR3 protein. The data show 100,000 to 150,000 distinct CDR3 sequences, with about 95% seen just once and 0.12% held by the top ten. This TCR derives from a human donor in good health. The V and J genes are TRBV30 and TRBJ2-3, with D tentatively TRBD2 (6 bases). The sample comprised CD4+ T cells from PBMCs. The CDR3 protein is CAWTVGGTQYF. CDR3 sequence (DNA): TGTGCCTGGACTGTGGGAGGTACGCAGTATTTT.